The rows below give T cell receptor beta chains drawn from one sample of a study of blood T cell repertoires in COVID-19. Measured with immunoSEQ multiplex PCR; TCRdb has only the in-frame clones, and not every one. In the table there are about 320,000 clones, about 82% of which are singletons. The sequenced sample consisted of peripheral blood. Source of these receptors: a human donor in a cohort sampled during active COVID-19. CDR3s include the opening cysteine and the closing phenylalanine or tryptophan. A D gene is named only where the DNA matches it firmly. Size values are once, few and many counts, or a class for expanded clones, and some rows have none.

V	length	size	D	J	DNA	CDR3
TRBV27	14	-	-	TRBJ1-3	TGTGCCAGCAGTTCAACAAACTCTGGAAACACCATATATTTT	CASSSTNSGNTIYF
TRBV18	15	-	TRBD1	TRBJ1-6	TGTGCCAGCTCACCCGGGACAGGGGGCGGTTCACCCCTCCACTTT	CASSPGTGGGSPLHF
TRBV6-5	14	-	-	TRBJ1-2	TGTGCCAGCAGGCGGGGACTCTCTAACTATGGCTACACCTTC	CASRRGLSNYGYTF
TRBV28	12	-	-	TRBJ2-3	TGTGCCAGCAGCCTCTTTCCGGATACGCAGTATTTT	CASSLFPDTQYF
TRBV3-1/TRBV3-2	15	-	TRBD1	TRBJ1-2	TGTGCCAGTACAAAACGCATACAGGGGAACTATGGCTACACCTTC	CASTKRIQGNYGYTF
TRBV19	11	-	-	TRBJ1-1	TGTGCCAGTAGTATGACACTGGAAGCTTTCTTT	CASSMTLEAFF
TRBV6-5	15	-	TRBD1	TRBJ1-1	TGTGCCAGCAGGAGGGACAGGGATTTGAACACTGAAGCTTTCTTT	CASRRDRDLNTEAFF
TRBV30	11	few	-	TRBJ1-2	TGTGCCTGGAGTGTACTAGGTGGCTACACCTTC	CAWSVLGGYTF
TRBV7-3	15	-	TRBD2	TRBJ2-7	TGTGCCAGTGCGTCAGGGTCGGGAGGTTCTACGAAGCAGTACTTC	CASASGSGGSTKQYF
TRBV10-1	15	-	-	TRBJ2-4	TGCGCCAGCAGTGAGTCTCCCGTAGCCAAAAACATTCAGTACTTC	CASSESPVAKNIQYF
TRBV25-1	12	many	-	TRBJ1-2	TGTGCCAGCACCCTTACTGGGGGGGGCTACACCTTC	CASTLTGGGYTF
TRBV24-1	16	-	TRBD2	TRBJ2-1	TGTGCCACCAGTGATTTGCGAGCGGGGGTGTGGAATGAGCAGTTCTTC	CATSDLRAGVWNEQFF
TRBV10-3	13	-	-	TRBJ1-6	TGTGCCATCAGTGAGAAGGGGGAGTCACCCCTCCACTTT	CAISEKGESPLHF
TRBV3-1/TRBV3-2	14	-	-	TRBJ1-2	TGTGCCAGCCGTGCGACAGGCCGTATTTATGGCTACACCTTC	CASRATGRIYGYTF
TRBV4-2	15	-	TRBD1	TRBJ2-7	TGTGCCAGCAGCCAAGACCAGACAGGGGACTCCGAGCAGTACTTC	CASSQDQTGDSEQYF
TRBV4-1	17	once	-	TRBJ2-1	TGCGCCAGCAGCCAACAAACGGAGGAAAGCTCCTACAATGAGCAGTTCTTC	CASSQQTEESSYNEQFF
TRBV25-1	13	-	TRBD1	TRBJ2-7	TGTGCCAGCAGCGGGGACAGTTCCTACGAGCAGTACTTC	CASSGDSSYEQYF
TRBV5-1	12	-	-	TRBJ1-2	TGCGCCAGCAGCTTAACAGGGTATGGCTACACCTTC	CASSLTGYGYTF
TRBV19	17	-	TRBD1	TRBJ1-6	TGTGCCAGTAGTATCGACAGGGGGCCTCCCTATAATTCACCCCTCCACTTT	CASSIDRGPPYNSPLHF